This TCR beta chain is drawn from a study of T cell responses to AZD1222 COVID-19 vaccine. About this clone: Its target is unknown.

Study-level results: Only after the peak T cell response were repertoires sampled. Baseline antibody screening turned up just six seropositive AZD1222 recipients.

The repertoire was sequenced with immunoSEQ multiplex PCR; TCRdb's copy has only in-frame clones and lacks some. The sample holds 100,000 to 150,000 clones, roughly nine tenths seen once. The sequenced sample was peripheral blood, obtained on day 0 of AZD1222 vaccination. The sequence came from an adult in good health.

CDR3 in amino acids: CASSFGQPNTEAFF. CDR3 nucleotide sequence: TGCGCCAGCAGCTTCGGACAGCCAAACACTGAAGCTTTCTTT. The chain is built from TRBV5-1 and TRBJ1-1, with TRBD1 as a possible D gene (6 bases). The CDR3 is made up of 14 amino acids. Germline V lookup: CDR1 SGHRS, CDR2 YFSETQ. The V gene lost 2 bases and the J gene lost 2 bases, with 10 bases spanning the gap.